This T cell receptor beta chain was identified during a study of control samples from healthy donors and cancer patients. Measured with immunoSEQ multiplex PCR; TCRdb has only the in-frame clones, and not every one. The table lists about 180,000 clones, over 85% of them singletons. Sequenced input: blood. This TCR was sampled from a man aged 25 to 45 in good health.

The CDR3 loop is CASSRCSRTGRGGNQPQHF. The CDR3 bases are TGTGCCAGCAGCCGTTGTTCTAGGACAGGAAGGGGTGGCAATCAGCCCCAGCATTTT. V gene TRBV3-1 (or the pseudogene TRBV3-2) combines with J gene TRBJ1-5; 7 bases match TRBD1. CDR3 length: 19 residues. V lost 4 bases to trimming and J lost 2 bases; unmatched junction nucleotides: 17. In germline, CDR1 is LGHDT, CDR2 YNNKEL (reference sequence).